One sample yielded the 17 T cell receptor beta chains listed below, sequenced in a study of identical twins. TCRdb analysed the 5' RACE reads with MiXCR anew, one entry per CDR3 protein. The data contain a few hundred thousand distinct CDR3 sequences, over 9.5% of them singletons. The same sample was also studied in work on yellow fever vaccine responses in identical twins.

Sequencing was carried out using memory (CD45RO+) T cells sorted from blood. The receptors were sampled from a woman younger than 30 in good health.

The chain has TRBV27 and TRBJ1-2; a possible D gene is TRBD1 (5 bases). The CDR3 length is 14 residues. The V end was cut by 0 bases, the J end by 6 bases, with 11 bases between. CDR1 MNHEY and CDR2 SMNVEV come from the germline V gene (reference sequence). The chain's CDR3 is CASSLSAGRNGYTF. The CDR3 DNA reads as TGTGCCAGCAGTTTATCGGCGGGGCGGAATGGCTACACCTTC.

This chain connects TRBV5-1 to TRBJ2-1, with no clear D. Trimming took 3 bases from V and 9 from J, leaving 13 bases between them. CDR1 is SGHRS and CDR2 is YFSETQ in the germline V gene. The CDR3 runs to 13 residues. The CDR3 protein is CASSWGSPPEQFF. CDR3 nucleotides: TGCGCCAGCAGCTGGGGTTCGCCGCCTGAGCAGTTCTTC.

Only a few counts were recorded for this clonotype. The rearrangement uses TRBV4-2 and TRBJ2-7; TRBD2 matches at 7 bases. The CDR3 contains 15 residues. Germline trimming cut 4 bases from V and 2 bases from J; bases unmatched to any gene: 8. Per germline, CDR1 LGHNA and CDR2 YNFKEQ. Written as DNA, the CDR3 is TGTGCCAGCAGCCCAAGACTAGCTGGCCCCTACGAGCAGTACTTC. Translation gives CASSPRLAGPYEQYF.

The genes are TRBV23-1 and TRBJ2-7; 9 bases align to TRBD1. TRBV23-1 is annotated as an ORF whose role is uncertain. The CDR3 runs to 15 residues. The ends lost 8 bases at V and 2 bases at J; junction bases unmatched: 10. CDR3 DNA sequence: TGCGCCAGCTCCTATCGCCGGGACAGGGCCTACGAGCAGTACTTC. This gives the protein CASSYRRDRAYEQYF.

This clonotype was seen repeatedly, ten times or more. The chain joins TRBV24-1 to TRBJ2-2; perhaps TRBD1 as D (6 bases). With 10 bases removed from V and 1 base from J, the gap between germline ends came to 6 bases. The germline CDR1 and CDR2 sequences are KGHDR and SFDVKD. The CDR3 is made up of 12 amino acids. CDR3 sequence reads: CATTGNTGELFF. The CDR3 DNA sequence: TGTGCCACGACAGGGAACACCGGGGAGCTGTTTTTT.

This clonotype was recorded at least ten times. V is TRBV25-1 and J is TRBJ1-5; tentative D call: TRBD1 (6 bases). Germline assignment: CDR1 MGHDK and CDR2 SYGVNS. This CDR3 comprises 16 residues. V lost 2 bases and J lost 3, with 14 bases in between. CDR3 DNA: TGTGCCAGCAGTGAACAGGGCAGGGGTTTCAATCAGCCCCAGCATTTT. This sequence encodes CASSEQGRGFNQPQHF.

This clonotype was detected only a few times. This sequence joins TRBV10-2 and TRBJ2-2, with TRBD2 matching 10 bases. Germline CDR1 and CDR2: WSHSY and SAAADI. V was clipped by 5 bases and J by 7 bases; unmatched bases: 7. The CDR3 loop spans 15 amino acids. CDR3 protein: CASSRGTSEGGELFF. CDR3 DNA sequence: TGCGCCAGCAGTCGAGGGACTAGCGAAGGCGGGGAGCTGTTTTTT.

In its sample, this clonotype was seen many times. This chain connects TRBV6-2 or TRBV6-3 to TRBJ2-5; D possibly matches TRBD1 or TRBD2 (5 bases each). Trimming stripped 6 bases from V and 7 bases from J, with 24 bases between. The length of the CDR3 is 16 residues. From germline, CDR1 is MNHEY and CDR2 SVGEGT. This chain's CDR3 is CASSHPGDLQVGTQYF. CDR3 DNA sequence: TGTGCCAGCAGCCACCCCGGGGACCTCCAGGTCGGGACCCAGTACTTC.

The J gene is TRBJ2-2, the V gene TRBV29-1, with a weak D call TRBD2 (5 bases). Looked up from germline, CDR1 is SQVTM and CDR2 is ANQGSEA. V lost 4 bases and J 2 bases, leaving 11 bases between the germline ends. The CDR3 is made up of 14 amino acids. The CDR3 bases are TGCAGCGTTGTGGTAGCGCGAAACACCGGGGAGCTGTTTTTT. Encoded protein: CSVVVARNTGELFF.

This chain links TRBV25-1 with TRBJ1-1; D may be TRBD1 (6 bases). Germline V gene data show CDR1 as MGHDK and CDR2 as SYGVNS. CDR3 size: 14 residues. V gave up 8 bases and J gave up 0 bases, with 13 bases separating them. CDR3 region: CASQRGNMNTEAFF. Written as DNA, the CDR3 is TGTGCCAGCCAAAGGGGGAACATGAACACTGAAGCTTTCTTT.

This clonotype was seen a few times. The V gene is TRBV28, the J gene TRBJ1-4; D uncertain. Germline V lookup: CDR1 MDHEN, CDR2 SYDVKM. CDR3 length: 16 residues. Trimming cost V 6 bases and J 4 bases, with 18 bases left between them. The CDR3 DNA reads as TGTGCCAGCAGCACCCAGAATGAGGGTCTTAATGAAAAACTGTTTTTT. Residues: CASSTQNEGLNEKLFF.

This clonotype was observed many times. CDR3 region: CATSTGAHNNEQFF. The CDR3 region has the DNA TGTGCCACCAGCACGGGAGCCCACAACAATGAGCAGTTCTTC. The chain carries TRBV15 and TRBJ2-1; possible D gene TRBD2, 6 bases. Deletions cut 4 bases from V and 5 bases from J, with 12 bases between. CDR1 LNHNV and CDR2 YYDKDF come from the germline V gene (reference sequence). CDR3 length: 14 residues.

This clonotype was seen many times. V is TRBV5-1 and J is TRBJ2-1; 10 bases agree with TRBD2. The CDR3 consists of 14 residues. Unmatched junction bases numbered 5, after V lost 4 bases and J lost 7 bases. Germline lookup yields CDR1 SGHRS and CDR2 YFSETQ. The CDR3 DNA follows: TGCGCCAGCAGCGGAGCGGGAGGGCCAAATGAGCAGTTCTTC. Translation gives CASSGAGGPNEQFF.

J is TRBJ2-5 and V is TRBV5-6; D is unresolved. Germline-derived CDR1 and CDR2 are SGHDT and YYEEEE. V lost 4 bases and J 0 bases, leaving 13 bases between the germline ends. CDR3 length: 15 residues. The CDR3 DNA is TGTGCCAGCAGCCGACCGACATGGAACCAAGAGACCCAGTACTTC. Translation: CASSRPTWNQETQYF.

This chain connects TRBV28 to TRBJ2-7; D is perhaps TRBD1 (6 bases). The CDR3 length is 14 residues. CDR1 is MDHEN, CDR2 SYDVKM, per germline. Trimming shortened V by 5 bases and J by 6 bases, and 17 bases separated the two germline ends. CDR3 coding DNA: TGTGCCAGCAGTCCCAACAGGGTTTCGGCCGAGCAGTACTTC. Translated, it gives CASSPNRVSAEQYF. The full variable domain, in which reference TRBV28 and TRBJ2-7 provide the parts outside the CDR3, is DVKVTQSSRYLVKRTGEKVFLECVQDMDHENMFWYRQDPGLGLRLIYFSYDVKMKEKGDIPEGYSVSREKKERFSLILESASTNQTSMYLCASSPNRVSAEQYFGPGTRLTVT.

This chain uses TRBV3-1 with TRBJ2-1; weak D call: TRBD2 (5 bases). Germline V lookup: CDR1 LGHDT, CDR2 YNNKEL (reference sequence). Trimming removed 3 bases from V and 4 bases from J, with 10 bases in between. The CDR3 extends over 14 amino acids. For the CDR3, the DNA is TGTGCCAGCAGCCACCCCGGGATTTACAATGAGCAGTTCTTC. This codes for CASSHPGIYNEQFF.

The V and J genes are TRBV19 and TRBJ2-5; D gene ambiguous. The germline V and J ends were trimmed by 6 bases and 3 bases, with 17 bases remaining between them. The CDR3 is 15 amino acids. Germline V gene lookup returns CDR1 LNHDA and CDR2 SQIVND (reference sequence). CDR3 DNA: TGTGCCAGTAGCCCCCGGGTAGGATTAGAAGAGACCCAGTACTTC. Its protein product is CASSPRVGLEETQYF.